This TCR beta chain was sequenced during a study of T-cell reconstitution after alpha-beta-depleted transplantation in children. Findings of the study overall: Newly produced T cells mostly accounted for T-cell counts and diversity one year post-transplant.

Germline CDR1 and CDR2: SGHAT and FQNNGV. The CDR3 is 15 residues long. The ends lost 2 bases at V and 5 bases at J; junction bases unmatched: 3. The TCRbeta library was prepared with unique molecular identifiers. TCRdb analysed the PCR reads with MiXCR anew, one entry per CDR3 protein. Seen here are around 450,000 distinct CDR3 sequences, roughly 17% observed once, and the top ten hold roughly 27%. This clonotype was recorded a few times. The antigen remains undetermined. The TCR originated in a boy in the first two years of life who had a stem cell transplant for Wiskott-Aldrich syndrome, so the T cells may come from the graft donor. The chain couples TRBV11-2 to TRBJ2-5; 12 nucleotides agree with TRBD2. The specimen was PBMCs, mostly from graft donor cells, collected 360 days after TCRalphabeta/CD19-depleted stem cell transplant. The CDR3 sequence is CASSLYLAGGETQYF. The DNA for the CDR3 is TGTGCCAGCAGCTTATATCTAGCGGGAGGGGAGACCCAGTACTTC.